This TCR beta chain was sequenced during a study of cytomegalovirus exposure and HLA in healthy donors. Study information: T cells numbering about 179 million yielded some 110 million unique TCR beta sequences in an earlier analysis.

Study-wide results and caveats: Analyzed later, association rates of TCRs varied across HLA loci, with DRB1 most and HLA-C fewest. In an earlier analysis, most TCR beta V segments were productive about 87% or about 30% of the time. Compared with the roughly 700-donor mean, an Asian-associated ancestry cluster reportedly had fewer N-insertions, according to a later analysis.

In the PCR, 60 Vbeta and 13 Jbeta primers were used. Repertoires were generated with immunoSEQ multiplex PCR, while TCRdb's copy carries only in-frame clones and drops some. The sample records 84,000 or so clones, approximately 79% being singletons. This clone was found once. Its antigen is unidentified. V lost 5 bases and J lost 3, with 11 bases in between. Per the germline V gene, CDR1 is MNHEY and CDR2 is SMNVEV (reference sequence). The CDR3 runs 13 residues. The chain joins TRBV27 to TRBJ2-7; the D gene is possibly TRBD1 (5 bases). The TCR comes from a man aged 30 to 45 in good health and CMV-seronegative. Input material: PBMCs. The CDR3 loop reads CASSPSTVYEQYF. The CDR3 nucleotides read TGTGCCAGCAGTCCCTCGACAGTCTACGAGCAGTACTTC.